The 22 T cell receptor delta chains listed next were all sequenced from one sample in a study of human gamma delta and Vdelta1 T cells listed by TCRdb under 2018. Their cognate antigens are unknown. Libraries came from PCR. The run used an Illumina MiSeq. TCRdb reprocessed the public data with the CATT caller; entries with the same nucleotide sequence were combined afterwards. This sample holds several thousand delta-chain clones; approximately 39% were observed only once. The ten largest account for about 9.4% of the sample. The sample comprised Vdelta1 gamma-delta T cells from blood grown in culture (DOT cells). The intended sense of this specimen's cell subset or site label: Delta One T cells, in vitro expanded/differentiated Vd1+ gamma-delta T cells. These TCRs come from a human donor in good health.

The V and J genes are TRDV1 and TRDJ1; 9 bases are shared with TRDD3. From germline, CDR1 is TSWWSYY and CDR2 QGS. The ends lost 6 bases at V and 0 bases at J; junction bases unmatched: 20. This CDR3 is built from 20 residues. CDR3 sequence reads: CALGVAPGGSKPLYTDKLIF. The CDR3 nucleotides are TGTGCTCTTGGTGTCGCACCTGGGGGATCTAAGCCTTTGTACACCGATAAACTCATCTTT.

The chain is built from TRDV1 and TRDJ1, with 11 bases identical to TRDD3. CDR3 size: 21 residues. J was trimmed by 0 bases and V by 5 bases; bases with no gene match: 20. CDR1 is TSWWSYY and CDR2 is QGS in the germline V gene. CDR3 in amino acids: CALGSHPHSTWGIQYTDKLIF. The CDR3, as DNA: TGTGCTCTTGGGAGTCACCCACATTCCACCTGGGGGATACAGTACACCGATAAACTCATCTTT.

The chain combines TRDV1 with TRDJ1, with 8 bases matching TRDD3. CDR1 is TSWWSYY, CDR2 QGS, per germline. The trim removed 0 bases at V and 0 bases at J, leaving 12 bases unmatched. The CDR3 is made up of 19 amino acids. CDR3 bases: TGTGCTCTTGGGGAACTACCTTCTTACTGGGGGGCCTACACCGATAAACTCATCTTT. Translating it yields CALGELPSYWGAYTDKLIF.

The chain carries TRDV1 and TRDJ1; D unresolved. The germline V and J ends were trimmed by 1 base and 4 bases, with 16 bases remaining between them. CDR3 size: 16 residues. Germline lookup yields CDR1 TSWWSYY and CDR2 QGS. In DNA form, the CDR3 reads TGTGCTCTTGGGGAACCTGGTCTCCGTACGGTCGATAAACTCATCTTT. Amino acid sequence: CALGEPGLRTVDKLIF.

The V and J genes are TRDV1 and TRDJ1, with TRDD3 as a possible D gene (5 bases). In germline, CDR1 is TSWWSYY, CDR2 QGS. The germline V and J ends were trimmed by 4 bases and 4 bases, with 7 bases remaining between them. This CDR3 comprises 12 residues. CDR3 sequence reads: CALGVGYDKLIF. CDR3 in DNA: TGTGCTCTTGGGGTGGGGTACGATAAACTCATCTTT.

This clone was picked up one time. This chain uses TRDV1 with TRDJ1; 7 bases agree with TRDD3. This CDR3 comprises 17 residues. Per the germline V gene, CDR1 is TSWWSYY and CDR2 is QGS. The junction had 8 bases not matched to a gene; V was cut back by 1 base and J by 0 bases. The CDR3 loop reads CALGEPAGDSYTDKLIF. DNA for the CDR3: TGTGCTCTTGGGGAACCAGCGGGGGATTCCTACACCGATAAACTCATCTTT.

The rearrangement links TRDV1 to TRDJ1, with D perhaps TRDD3 (5 bases). The CDR3 runs to 17 residues. The V gene lost 0 bases and the J gene lost 4 bases, with 18 bases spanning the gap. Germline CDR1 TSWWSYY, CDR2 QGS. The CDR3 is CALGELPPGSRCDKLIF. The CDR3 coding sequence is TGTGCTCTTGGGGAACTCCCCCCTGGGAGTCGGTGCGATAAACTCATCTTT.

V gene TRDV1 combines with J gene TRDJ1, with D possibly TRDD3 on 6 matching bases. CDR3 length: 17 residues. The V gene's germline CDR1 is TSWWSYY and CDR2 QGS. Trimming removed 4 bases from V and 0 bases from J, with 18 bases in between. CDR3 sequence: CALGASKGGKYTDKLIF. The DNA for the CDR3 is TGTGCTCTTGGGGCCTCAAAGGGGGGAAAGTACACCGATAAACTCATCTTT.

As regards this clone: A much larger clone differs from this one at a single base, so this may be a read error. The gene calls are TRDV2 and TRDJ1; TRDD3 is a possible D gene (6 bases). CDR1 is GEAIGNYY and CDR2 is EKD in the germline V gene. The ends were cut back, 3 bases at V and 0 bases at J, with 19 bases in the middle. This CDR3 region has 17 residues. The CDR3 loop is CACDPSRSGDDTDKLIF. The CDR3 DNA reads as TGTGCCTGTGACCCCAGCCGGAGTGGGGATGACACCGATAAACTCATCTTT.

In its sample, this clone is large. V usage is TRDV1 and J usage is TRDJ1, with 11 bases that match TRDD3. With V trimmed by 2 bases and J by 0 bases, 14 bases remained unmatched. This CDR3 has 20 residues. CDR1 is TSWWSYY and CDR2 is QGS in the germline V gene. CDR3 nucleotides: TGTGCTCTTGGGGAATTAATCCTGGGGGATACACTATTGTACACCGATAAACTCATCTTT. Encoded protein: CALGELILGDTLLYTDKLIF.

Concerning this clone itself: A read error may be the cause here, since a much bigger clone is one base away. This sample includes further DNA sequences coding for the same CDR3. J is TRDJ1 and V is TRDV1, with D possibly matching TRDD2 (6 bases). V dropped 0 bases and J dropped 0 bases, with 26 bases sitting between them. Germline assignment: CDR1 TSWWSYY and CDR2 QGS. The CDR3 is 21 amino acids. The DNA for the CDR3 is TGTGCTCTTGGGGAACTGAGGTCGCGAGTCCTACGTAAGGTTTACACCGATAAACTCATCTTT. Amino acids: CALGELRSRVLRKVYTDKLIF.

This rearrangement joins TRDV1 to TRDJ1; 11 positions agree with TRDD3. The germline V gene encodes CDR1 TSWWSYY and CDR2 QGS. The CDR3 contains 23 residues. V dropped 4 bases and J dropped 1; count of bases not matched to a gene: 26. The DNA for the CDR3 is TGTGCTCTTGGGGGCCGTTTTCCTTACCATAATGGGGGATACGTGGGACGCACCGATAAACTCATCTTT. It yields the protein CALGGRFPYHNGGYVGRTDKLIF.

The V call is TRAV29/DV5, the J call TRDJ1; 12 nucleotides align to TRDD3. Trimming at V came to 1 base and at J to 0 bases, leaving 37 bases not matched to a gene. Germline lookup yields CDR1 NSMFDY and CDR2 ISSIKDK. This CDR3 is 27 amino acids long. CDR3: CAASSNPTGGPKRVLGDTPYYTDKLIF. Written as DNA, the CDR3 is TGTGCAGCAAGCTCAAATCCTACCGGCGGCCCAAAGAGAGTCCTGGGGGATACGCCCTATTACACCGATAAACTCATCTTT.

This chain uses TRDV1 with TRDJ1; D ambiguous. Trimming took off 2 bases at V and 2 bases at J, with 21 bases between the two ends. In germline, CDR1 is TSWWSYY, CDR2 QGS. The CDR3 totals 18 residues. Here the CDR3 DNA reads TGTGCTCTTGGGGAAGGAATGGCTCCTTTTATCTATACCGATAAACTCATCTTT. Protein: CALGEGMAPFIYTDKLIF.

In this sample, this clone turned up once. The J gene is TRDJ1, the V gene TRDV1, with TRDD3 matching 9 bases. After removal of 0 bases from V and 5 bases from J, the junction contained 19 bases not matched to a gene. The length of the CDR3 is 20 residues. From germline, CDR1 is TSWWSYY and CDR2 QGS. The CDR3: CALGELAPLRLGDVEDKLIF. In DNA, the CDR3 is TGTGCTCTTGGGGAACTAGCCCCACTACGTCTGGGGGATGTGGAGGATAAACTCATCTTT.

J is TRDJ1 and V is TRDV1, with TRDD3 as a possible D gene (6 bases). Trimming removed 8 bases from V and 2 bases from J, with 36 bases in between. CDR1 and CDR2 from the germline V gene are TSWWSYY and QGS. The CDR3 is 21 amino acids. CDR3 DNA sequence: TGTGCTCTTAGGCCACCTGCCTACTTAGTGGGGGCCGCGAGGGGTACCGATAAACTCATCTTT. This sequence encodes CALRPPAYLVGAARGTDKLIF.

This clone was detected only a few times. The rearrangement links TRDV1 to TRDJ1; TRDD3 matches 8 bases. There are 20 residues in the CDR3. Germline CDR1 and CDR2: TSWWSYY and QGS. With V trimmed by 3 bases and J by 0 bases, 18 bases remained unmatched. The CDR3 DNA reads as TGTGCTCTTGGGGACCCCCTCAGTGGGGGATTTAGGGCCGACACCGATAAACTCATCTTT. This translates into CALGDPLSGGFRADTDKLIF.

This chain joins TRDV1 and TRDJ1; D is uncertain. There are 20 residues in the CDR3. V shed 1 base and J shed 2 bases, with 26 bases lying between them. Germline assignment: CDR1 TSWWSYY and CDR2 QGS. CDR3 sequence (DNA): TGTGCTCTTGGGGAACCCTCATCTTTACTGAACAATCGCGGGACCGATAAACTCATCTTT. It specifies CALGEPSSLLNNRGTDKLIF.

The chain recombines TRDV1 with TRDJ1; 9 bases fit TRDD3. CDR3 size: 16 residues. V shed 5 bases, J shed 1 base, and the junction held 8 bases outside the gene matches. Germline V gene lookup returns CDR1 TSWWSYY and CDR2 QGS. CDR3 DNA sequence: TGTGCTCTTGGGACCCCCGGGGGATACATCACCGATAAACTCATCTTT. Translated: CALGTPGGYITDKLIF.

This clone has only a few counts. The rearrangement uses TRDV1 and TRDJ1, with 10 positions matching TRDD3. Per the germline V gene, CDR1 is TSWWSYY and CDR2 is QGS. The V segment lost 5 bases and the J segment 6 bases; nucleotides outside the gene matches: 36. CDR3 length equals 24 residues. CDR3 amino acids: CALGPPSPTSRLLGDLRLNNKLIF. As DNA, the CDR3 is TGTGCTCTTGGGCCTCCCAGTCCTACGTCTCGCTTACTGGGGGATCTAAGGTTGAACAATAAACTCATCTTT.

The table lists this clone with a few counts. The rearrangement uses TRDV1 and TRDJ1, with 10 bases fitting TRDD3. Unmatched junction bases numbered 41, after V lost 4 bases and J lost 0 bases. The germline gives CDR1 TSWWSYY, CDR2 QGS. The CDR3 extends over 28 amino acids. The CDR3 region is CALGAPKFLLHPQVGDTGPTRNTDKLIF. In DNA, the CDR3 is TGTGCTCTTGGGGCCCCGAAGTTCCTACTTCATCCCCAAGTGGGGGATACAGGTCCCACAAGGAACACCGATAAACTCATCTTT.

By share, this clone ranks as medium-sized. The chain recombines TRDV1 with TRDJ1, with D maybe TRDD2 (5 bases). V gave up 0 bases and J gave up 3 bases, with 29 bases separating them. The CDR3 contains 21 residues. Germline CDR1 is TSWWSYY and CDR2 is QGS. As DNA, the CDR3 is TGTGCTCTTGGGGAACTAGGGTATACCACCACACCTACTGCGTACTCCGATAAACTCATCTTT. It specifies CALGELGYTTTPTAYSDKLIF.